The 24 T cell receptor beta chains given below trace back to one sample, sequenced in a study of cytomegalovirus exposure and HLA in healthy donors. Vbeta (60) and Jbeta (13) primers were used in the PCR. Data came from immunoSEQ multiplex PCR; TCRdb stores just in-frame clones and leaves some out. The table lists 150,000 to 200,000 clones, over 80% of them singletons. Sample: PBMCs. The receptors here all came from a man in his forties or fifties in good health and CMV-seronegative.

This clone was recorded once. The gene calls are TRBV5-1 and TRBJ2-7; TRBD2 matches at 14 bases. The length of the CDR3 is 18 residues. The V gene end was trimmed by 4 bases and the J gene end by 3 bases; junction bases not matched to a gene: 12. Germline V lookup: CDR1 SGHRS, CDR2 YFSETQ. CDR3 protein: CASSLDPGTSGGLYEQYF. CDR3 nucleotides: TGCGCCAGCAGCCTGGACCCGGGGACTAGCGGGGGACTCTACGAGCAGTACTTC.

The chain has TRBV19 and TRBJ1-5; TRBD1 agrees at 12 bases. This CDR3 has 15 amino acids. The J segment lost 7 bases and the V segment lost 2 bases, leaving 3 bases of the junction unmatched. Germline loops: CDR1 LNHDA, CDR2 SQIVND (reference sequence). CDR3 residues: CASSIPGTGGQPQHF. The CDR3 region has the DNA TGTGCCAGTAGTATACCCGGGACAGGGGGCCAGCCCCAGCATTTT.

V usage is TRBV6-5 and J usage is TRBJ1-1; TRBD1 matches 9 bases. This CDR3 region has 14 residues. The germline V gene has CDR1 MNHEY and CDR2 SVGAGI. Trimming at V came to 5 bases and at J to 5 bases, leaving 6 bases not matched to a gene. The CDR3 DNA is TGTGCCAGCAGTCCCGGGACAGGGTCAACTGAAGCTTTCTTT. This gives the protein CASSPGTGSTEAFF.

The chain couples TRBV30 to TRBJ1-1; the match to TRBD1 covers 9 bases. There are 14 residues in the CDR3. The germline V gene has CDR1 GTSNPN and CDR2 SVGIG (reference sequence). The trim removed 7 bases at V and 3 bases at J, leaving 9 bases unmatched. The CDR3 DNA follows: TGTGCCTCCACGCCGGGACAGGGACACACTGAAGCTTTCTTT. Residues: CASTPGQGHTEAFF.

The DNA for the CDR3 is TGTGCCATCAGTGAGTCAGAGGGGACAAATCAGCCCCAGCATTTT. Translated, it gives CAISESEGTNQPQHF. V is TRBV10-3 and J is TRBJ1-5, with D maybe TRBD1 (6 bases). The ends were cut back, 0 bases at V and 4 bases at J, with 10 bases in the middle. From germline, CDR1 is ENHRY and CDR2 SYGVKD. The CDR3 consists of 15 residues.

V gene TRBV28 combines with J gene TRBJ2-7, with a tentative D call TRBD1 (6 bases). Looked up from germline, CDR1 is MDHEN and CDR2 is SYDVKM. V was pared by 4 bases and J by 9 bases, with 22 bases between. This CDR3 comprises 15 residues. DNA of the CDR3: TGTGCCAGCAGTTCACCCGTGGTAGGGGGTGAAGTGCAGTACTTC. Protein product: CASSSPVVGGEVQYF.

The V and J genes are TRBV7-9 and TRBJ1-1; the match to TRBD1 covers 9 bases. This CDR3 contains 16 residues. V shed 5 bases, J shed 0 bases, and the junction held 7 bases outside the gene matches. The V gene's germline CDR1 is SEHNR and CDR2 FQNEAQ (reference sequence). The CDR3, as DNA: TGTGCCAGCAGCCCACCGGACAGGGGAATGAACACTGAAGCTTTCTTT. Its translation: CASSPPDRGMNTEAFF.

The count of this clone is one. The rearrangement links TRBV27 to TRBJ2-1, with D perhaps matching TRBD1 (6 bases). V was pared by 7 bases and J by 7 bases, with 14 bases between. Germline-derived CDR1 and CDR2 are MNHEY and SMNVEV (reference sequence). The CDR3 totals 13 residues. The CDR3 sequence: CASKGVPKNEQFF. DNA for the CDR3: TGTGCCAGCAAGGGGGTGCCTAAAAATGAGCAGTTCTTC.

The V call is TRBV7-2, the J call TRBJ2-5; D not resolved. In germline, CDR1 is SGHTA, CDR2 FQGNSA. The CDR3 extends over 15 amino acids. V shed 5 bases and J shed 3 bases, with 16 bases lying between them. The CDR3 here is CASSPDGGKKETQYF. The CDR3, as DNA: TGTGCCAGCAGCCCCGATGGCGGAAAGAAAGAGACCCAGTACTTC.

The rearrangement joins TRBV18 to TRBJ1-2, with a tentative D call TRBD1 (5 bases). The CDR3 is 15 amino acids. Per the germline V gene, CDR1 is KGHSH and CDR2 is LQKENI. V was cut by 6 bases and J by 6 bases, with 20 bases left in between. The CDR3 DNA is TGTGCCAGCTCTCAGGACAAAGCCCTCCATCATGGCTACACCTTC. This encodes CASSQDKALHHGYTF.

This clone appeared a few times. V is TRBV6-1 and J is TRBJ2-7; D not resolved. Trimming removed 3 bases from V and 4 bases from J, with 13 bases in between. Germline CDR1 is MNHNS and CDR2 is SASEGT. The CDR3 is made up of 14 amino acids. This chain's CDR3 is CASSDGQRGYEQYF. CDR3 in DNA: TGTGCCAGCAGTGATGGCCAGCGTGGTTACGAGCAGTACTTC.

The CDR3 bases are TGTGCCAGCAGTACCGGAGGATCGGGGGACACTGAAGCTTTCTTT. Protein: CASSTGGSGDTEAFF. This chain links TRBV27 with TRBJ1-1; D may be TRBD1 (5 bases). The V end lost 5 bases, the J end lost 3 bases, and 16 bases lay between the germline ends. This CDR3 spans 15 amino acids. Germline assignment: CDR1 MNHEY and CDR2 SMNVEV (reference sequence).

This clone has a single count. The CDR3 protein is CAQTPPNREINYGYTF. Written as DNA, the CDR3 is TGTGCGCAAACTCCCCCTAACAGGGAGATCAACTATGGCTACACCTTC. This chain connects TRBV21-1 to TRBJ1-2; TRBD1, as called in the table, went unchecked against the DNA. TRBV21-1 is a listed pseudogene. The CDR3 runs to 16 residues.

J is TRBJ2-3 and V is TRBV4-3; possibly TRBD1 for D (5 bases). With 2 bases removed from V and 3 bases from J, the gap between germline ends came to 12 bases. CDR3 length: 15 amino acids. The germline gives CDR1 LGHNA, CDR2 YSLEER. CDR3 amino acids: CASSQQGLQTDTQYF. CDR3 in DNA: TGCGCCAGCAGCCAACAGGGATTACAAACAGATACGCAGTATTTT.

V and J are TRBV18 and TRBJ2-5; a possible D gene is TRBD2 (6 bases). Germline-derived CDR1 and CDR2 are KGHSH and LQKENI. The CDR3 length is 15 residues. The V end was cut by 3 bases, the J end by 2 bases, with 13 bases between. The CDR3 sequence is CASSPVLGGQETQYF. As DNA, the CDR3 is TGTGCCAGCTCACCCGTCCTGGGGGGTCAAGAGACCCAGTACTTC.

CDR3 in amino acids: CASSRGLAGGIETQYF. CDR3 in DNA: TGTGCCAGCAGCCGGGGACTAGCGGGGGGAATAGAGACCCAGTACTTC. The gene calls are TRBV5-4 and TRBJ2-5; 15 bases map to TRBD2. The CDR3 sequence is 16 residues long. J lost 4 bases, V lost 4 bases, and 5 bases had no gene match. Germline-derived CDR1 and CDR2 are SGHNT and YYREEE (reference sequence).

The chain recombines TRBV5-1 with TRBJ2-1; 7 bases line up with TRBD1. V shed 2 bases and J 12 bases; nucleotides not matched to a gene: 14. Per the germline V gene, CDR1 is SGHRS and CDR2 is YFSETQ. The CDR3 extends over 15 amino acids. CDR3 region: CASSFSTGPPGGQFF. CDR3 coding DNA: TGCGCCAGCAGCTTCTCCACCGGGCCCCCAGGGGGGCAGTTCTTC. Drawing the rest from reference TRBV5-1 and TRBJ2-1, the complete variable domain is KAGVTQTPRYLIKTRGQQVTLSCSPISGHRSVSWYQQTPGQGLQFLFEYFSETQRNKGNFPGRFSGRQFSNSRSEMNVSTLELGDSALYLCASSFSTGPPGGQFFGPGTRLTVL.

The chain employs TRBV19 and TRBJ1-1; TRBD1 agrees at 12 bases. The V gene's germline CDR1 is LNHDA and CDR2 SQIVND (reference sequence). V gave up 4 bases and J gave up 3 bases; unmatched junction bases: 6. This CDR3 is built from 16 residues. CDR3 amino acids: CASSRPGQGADTEAFF. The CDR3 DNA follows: TGTGCCAGTAGTAGGCCGGGACAGGGGGCGGACACTGAAGCTTTCTTT.

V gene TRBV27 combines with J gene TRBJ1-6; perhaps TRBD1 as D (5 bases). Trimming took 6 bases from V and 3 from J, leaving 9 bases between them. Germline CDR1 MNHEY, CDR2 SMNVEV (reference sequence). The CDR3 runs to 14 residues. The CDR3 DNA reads TGTGCCAGCAGGACAGTCAACTATAATTCACCCCTCCACTTT. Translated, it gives CASRTVNYNSPLHF.

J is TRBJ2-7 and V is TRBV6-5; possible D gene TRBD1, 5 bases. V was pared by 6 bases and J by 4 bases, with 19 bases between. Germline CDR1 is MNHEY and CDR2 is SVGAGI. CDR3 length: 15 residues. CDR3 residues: CASSQRPGRGYEQYF. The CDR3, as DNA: TGTGCCAGCAGCCAACGCCCAGGGCGTGGATACGAGCAGTACTTC.

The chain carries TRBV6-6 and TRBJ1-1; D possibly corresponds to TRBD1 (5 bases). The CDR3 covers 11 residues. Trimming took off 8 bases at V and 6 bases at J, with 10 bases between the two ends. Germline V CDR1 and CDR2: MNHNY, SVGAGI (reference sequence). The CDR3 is CASHWGAEAFF. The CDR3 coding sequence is TGTGCCAGCCACTGGGGGGCTGAAGCTTTCTTT.

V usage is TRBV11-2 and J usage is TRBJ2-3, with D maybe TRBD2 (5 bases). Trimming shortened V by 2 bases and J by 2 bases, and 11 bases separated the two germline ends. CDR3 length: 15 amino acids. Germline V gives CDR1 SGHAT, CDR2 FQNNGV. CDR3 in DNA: TGTGCCAGCAGCTTAAGAAGCGGAGCCACAGATACGCAGTATTTT. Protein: CASSLRSGATDTQYF.

The CDR3: CASSPGQSNTGELFF. CDR3 DNA sequence: TGTGCCAGCAGCCCCGGACAGTCGAACACCGGGGAGCTGTTTTTT. This chain joins TRBV11-3 and TRBJ2-2; TRBD1 is a possible D gene (6 bases). Trimming took 5 bases from V and 0 from J, leaving 10 bases between them. Germline V gives CDR1 SGHNT, CDR2 YENEEA. The CDR3 loop spans 15 amino acids.

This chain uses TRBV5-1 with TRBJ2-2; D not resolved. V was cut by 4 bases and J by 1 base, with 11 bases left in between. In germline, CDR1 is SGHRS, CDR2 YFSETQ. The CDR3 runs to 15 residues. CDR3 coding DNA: TGCGCCAGCAGCCCGACGGGTGTGAACACCGGGGAGCTGTTTTTT. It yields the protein CASSPTGVNTGELFF.